Here is one T cell receptor beta chain with its context. Its recognized antigen is unknown. No much larger clone exists at a distance of one base, and base qualities are not known. Whole blood was collected in K2EDTA tubes by collaborating institutions according to the institutions' own protocols. For TCRbeta analysis, collaborators shipped samples in one of three forms: frozen whole blood, isolated PBMCs, or DNA extracted from either of those sample types. The data stem from a study of blood T cell repertoires in COVID-19 (dated by TCRdb to 2018 to 2020). As for the study more broadly: The collaborator samples originated in the United States, Italy and Spain and spanned the acute and convalescent phases of COVID-19. The material from the prospective study consisted of cDNA or gDNA derived from T cells, B-cell-depleted T cells, or PBMCs. The dataset comprised deeply sampled blood TCRbeta repertoires from subjects exposed to, actively infected with, or recovered from COVID-19. The repertoires were released in a freely available public database intended as a resource for research on the immune response to SARS-CoV-2. Samples came from the ongoing ImmuneRACE study (first 160 participants) plus 1,254 subjects from 6 global collaborators. Sample metadata almost always included a de-identified subject ID, COVID-19 status, age in years and sex. HLA class I and class II types, where available, came from metadata supplied by the sample provider rather than from assay-based typing. Broader findings and caveats from the paper: The amount of clinical and demographic metadata varied by source and participant and was provided uncurated.

TCRbeta CDR3 regions were amplified from genomic DNA using the immunoSEQ Assay, a bias-controlled multiplex PCR. For the original study's pipeline: Nucleated cell counts per sample were estimated from amplification of reference gene primers within the assay. To quantify the absolute abundance of each unique TCRbeta CDR3 rearrangement, sequence reads were collapsed and filtered. For each sample, productive Simpson clonality was calculated as the square root of Simpson's diversity index over productive rearrangements. TCRdb limited this immuneACCESS table to in-frame rearrangements with V and J called. A share of clones is missing; checked studies link under half to unresolved V genes, and the rest is unexplained. V, J and clone size derive from that table, while D and trimming were established from the DNA sequence. This sample has more than 65,000 clones in its table, and roughly 76% of those were observed once. In total, the top ten clones hold around 27% of the sample.

The CDR3 spans 15 residues, from the cysteine through the phenylalanine. The DNA shown is the 45-base CDR3, in frame from base 1. Looking up the germline V gene (reference sequence) yields CDR1 SGHNT and CDR2 YYREEE. V trim: 4 bases; J trim: 1 base; unmatched bases: 7. The chain links TRBV5-4 with TRBJ1-1, with TRBD1 matching 7 junction bases. The sequenced material came from peripheral blood. The clonotype originates from a woman older than 75 with active or convalescent COVID-19. The CDR3: CASSPLTGWNTEAFF. The sequenced DNA is TGTGCCAGCAGCCCCCTGACAGGGTGGAACACTGAAGCTTTCTTT.